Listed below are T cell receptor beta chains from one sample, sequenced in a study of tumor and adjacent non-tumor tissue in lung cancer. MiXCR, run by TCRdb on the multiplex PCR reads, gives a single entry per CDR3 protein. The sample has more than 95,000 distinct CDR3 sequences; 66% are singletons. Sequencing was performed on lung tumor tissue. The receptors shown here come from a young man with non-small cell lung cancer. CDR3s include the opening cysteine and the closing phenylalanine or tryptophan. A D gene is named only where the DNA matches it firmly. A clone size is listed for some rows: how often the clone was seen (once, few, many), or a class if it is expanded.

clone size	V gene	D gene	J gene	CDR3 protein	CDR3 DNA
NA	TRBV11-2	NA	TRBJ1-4	CASSRNGATNEKLFF	TGTGCCAGCAGCCGTAACGGTGCAACTAATGAAAAACTGTTTTTT
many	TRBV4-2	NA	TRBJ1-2	CASSQDWASNYGYTF	TGTGCCAGCAGCCAAGATTGGGCATCTAACTATGGCTACACCTTC
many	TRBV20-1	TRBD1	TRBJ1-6	CSALTGVLKSLHF	TGCAGTGCGCTGACAGGGGTCCTTAAATCCCTCCACTTT
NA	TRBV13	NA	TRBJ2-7	CASSHYQPSGYEQYF	TGTGCCAGCAGCCACTACCAGCCGTCGGGGTACGAGCAGTACTTC
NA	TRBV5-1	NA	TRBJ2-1	CASSGLGAAYGDEQFF	TGCGCCAGCAGCGGCCTGGGGGCGGCATACGGGGATGAGCAGTTCTTC
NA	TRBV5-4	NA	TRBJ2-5	CASSSPAGGVRAQYF	TGTGCCAGCAGCTCGCCAGCTGGTGGCGTTAGAGCCCAGTACTTC
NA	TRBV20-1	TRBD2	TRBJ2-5	CSARDKRGGETRYF	TGCAGTGCTAGAGATAAGCGGGGGGGGGAGACCCGGTACTTC
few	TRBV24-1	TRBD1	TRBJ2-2	CATSDPGTGDTGELFF	TGTGCCACCAGTGATCCCGGGACAGGCGACACCGGGGAGCTGTTTTTT
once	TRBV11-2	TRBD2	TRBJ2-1	CTRSPTSGSGGVQFF	TGTACCAGGAGCCCCACTAGCGGGAGTGGTGGTGTGCAGTTCTTC
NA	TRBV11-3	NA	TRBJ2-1	CASSFTYNEQFF	TGTGCCAGCAGCTTCACCTACAATGAGCAGTTCTTC
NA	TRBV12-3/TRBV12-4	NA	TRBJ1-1	CASKKDRLNAEAFF	TGTGCCAGCAAAAAGGACCGATTGAACGCTGAAGCTTTCTTT
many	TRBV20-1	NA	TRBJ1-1	CSAKDASPGGYTEAFF	TGCAGTGCTAAAGACGCAAGCCCGGGCGGGTACACTGAAGCTTTCTTT
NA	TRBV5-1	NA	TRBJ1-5	CASSLWGGRYQPQHF	TGCGCCAGCAGCTTGTGGGGTGGGCGCTATCAGCCCCAGCATTTT